This paragraph reports one TCR beta chain. The antigen remains unidentified. The data derive from a study of graft-versus-host responses after intestinal transplantation. Broader study findings: GvH clones detected in recipient marrow included some appearing first in ileum or blood. Within the allografts of patients who had graft-donor T cell macrochimerism, graft-versus-host to host-versus-graft clonal ratios were high.

Only in-frame clones appear in the TCRdb table, and some are missing; sequencing was by immunoSEQ multiplex PCR. The sample contains tens of thousands of clones, 91% of which appear only once. The CDR3 consists of 14 residues. V was clipped by 2 bases and J by 5 bases; unmatched bases: 5. Germline lookup yields CDR1 MNHEY and CDR2 SVGAGI. This chain links TRBV6-5 with TRBJ2-7; 8 bases are shared with TRBD1. Sequenced material: unstimulated CD8+ T cells sorted from spleen or lymph node cells, taken before intestinal transplant. The receptor was derived from a human donor who received an intestinal transplant. The CDR3 DNA follows: TGTGCCAGCAGTTACGGAAGACAGGGGAACGAGCAGTACTTC. Amino acids: CASSYGRQGNEQYF.